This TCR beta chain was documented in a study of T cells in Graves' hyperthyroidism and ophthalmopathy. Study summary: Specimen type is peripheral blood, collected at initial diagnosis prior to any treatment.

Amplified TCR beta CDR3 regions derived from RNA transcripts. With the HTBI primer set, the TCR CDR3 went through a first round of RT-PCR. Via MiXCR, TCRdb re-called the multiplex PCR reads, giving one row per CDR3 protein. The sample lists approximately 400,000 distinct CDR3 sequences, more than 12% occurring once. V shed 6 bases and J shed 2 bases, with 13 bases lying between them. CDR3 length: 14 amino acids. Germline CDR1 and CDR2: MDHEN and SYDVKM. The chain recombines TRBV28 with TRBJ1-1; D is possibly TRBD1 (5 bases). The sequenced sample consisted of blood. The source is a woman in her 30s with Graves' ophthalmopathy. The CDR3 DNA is TGTGCCAGCAGCCCACAGGTGGTTAACACTGAAGCTTTCTTT. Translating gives CASSPQVVNTEAFF.